This T cell receptor (beta chain) was obtained from a study of blood T cell repertoires in COVID-19. About the study: Samples taken during acute and convalescent COVID-19 were collected in the United States, Italy and Spain. PBMCs, B-cell-depleted T cells, or T cells were the source of the cDNA or gDNA that made up the material.

The ends were cut back, 5 bases at V and 7 bases at J, with 12 bases in the middle. CDR1 is SGHTA and CDR2 is FQGNSA in the germline V gene. CDR3 size: 13 residues. Per the original data handling: The authors estimated nucleated cell counts from reference gene primer amplification. The method was immunoSEQ multiplex PCR; TCRdb's version includes in-frame clones alone and lacks a portion of them. V and J calls plus clone size are reproduced from that table; the DNA served to infer D and trimming. The table includes 160,000 or so clones, roughly nine tenths detected once. The sample was peripheral blood. The sequence was collected from a woman in her sixties or seventies with acute or convalescent COVID-19. The gene calls are TRBV7-2 and TRBJ1-5, with a weak D call TRBD1 (6 bases). CDR3 region: CASSRGSWQPQHF. The CDR3 nucleotides are TGTGCCAGCAGCAGGGGGTCGTGGCAGCCCCAGCATTTT.